These T cell receptor beta chains were read from a single sample in a study of cytomegalovirus exposure and HLA in healthy donors. Using immunoSEQ multiplex PCR, the repertoire was profiled, and TCRdb retains in-frame clones only, with some absent. The repertoire holds 90,000 to 140,000 clones, more than 9.5% seen once, with 16% in the top ten. The sample consisted of PBMCs. The source is a man between 35 and 55 years old in good health and CMV-seropositive. The CDR3 runs from the conserved cysteine through the conserved F or W. A D gene is named only where the DNA matches it firmly. Size values are once, few and many counts, or a class for expanded clones, and some rows have none.

cdr3_aa cdr3_nt d_call j_call v_call clone_size cdr3_length
CASSIGTSGRTDTQYF TGCGCCAGCAGCATCGGGACTAGTGGACGCACAGATACGCAGTATTTT TRBD2 TRBJ2-3 TRBV5-1 - 16
CASTQGGLTGELFF TGTGCCAGCACTCAGGGAGGTCTGACCGGGGAGCTGTTTTTT - TRBJ2-2 TRBV6-5 - 14
CASSFLSSGSRYEQYF TGTGCCAGCAGTTTTCTTTCTAGCGGGAGTAGGTACGAGCAGTACTTC TRBD2 TRBJ2-7 TRBV27 - 16
CASSLLSTSGSEVDVEQFF TGCGCCAGCAGCTTGCTTTCGACTAGCGGGAGTGAAGTTGATGTTGAGCAGTTCTTC TRBD2 TRBJ2-1 TRBV5-1 - 19
CASSLLAENNEQFF TGTGCCAGCAGCTTACTAGCGGAGAACAATGAGCAGTTCTTC TRBD2 TRBJ2-1 TRBV5-4 - 14
CAISESGQGSTKNIQYF TGTGCCATCAGTGAGTCGGGACAGGGCAGCACCAAAAACATTCAGTACTTC TRBD1 TRBJ2-4 TRBV10-3 - 17
CASSLNGDGYEQYF TGTGCCAGCAGCTTAAACGGAGACGGCTACGAGCAGTACTTC - TRBJ2-7 TRBV13 once 14
CASGGAGDEQFF TGTGCCAGCGGGGGGGCCGGGGATGAGCAGTTCTTC TRBD2 TRBJ2-1 TRBV19 - 12
CASSYVSGPGGGKQYF TGTGCCAGCAGTTACGTTTCCGGACCCGGTGGGGGGAAACAGTACTTC - TRBJ2-7 TRBV6-6 - 16
CASSPSGRRPGELFF TGTGCCAGCAGCCCCAGCGGGAGAAGGCCCGGGGAGCTGTTTTTT TRBD2 TRBJ2-2 TRBV5-4 - 15
CASSRSVAGGFTGELFF TGTGCCAGCAGCAGATCGGTCGCAGGGGGCTTCACCGGGGAGCTGTTTTTT TRBD1 TRBJ2-2 TRBV11-2 few 17
CASRRRDAGELFF TGTGCCAGCAGACGGCGGGATGCCGGGGAGCTGTTTTTT - TRBJ2-2 TRBV25-1 few 13
CASSLSVPQGHSNQPQHF TGTGCCAGCAGTTTATCCGTTCCCCAGGGTCATAGCAATCAGCCCCAGCATTTT - TRBJ1-5 TRBV27 few 18
CASSPGLAGFTLSYEQYF TGTGCCAGCAGCCCGGGACTAGCGGGATTCACCCTCTCCTACGAGCAGTACTTC TRBD2 TRBJ2-7 TRBV7-2 few 18
CASSYSRQGGTEAFF TGTGCCAGCAGTTACTCCAGGCAGGGAGGAACTGAAGCTTTCTTT - TRBJ1-1 TRBV6-5 - 15
CASSLRVGGSGTNEQFF TGTGCCAGCAGCTTACGCGTTGGGGGTAGCGGGACCAATGAGCAGTTCTTC TRBD2 TRBJ2-1 TRBV7-2 few 17
CASSSGQGDTEAFF TGTGCCAGCAGCTCCGGACAGGGTGACACTGAAGCTTTCTTT TRBD1 TRBJ1-1 TRBV7-9 - 14
CAVPAVRRGGTEAFF TGTGCCGTGCCAGCAGTACGCAGGGGTGGGACTGAAGCTTTCTTT - TRBJ1-1 TRBV2 few 15
CASSLAGGTNYGYTF TGTGCCAGCAGTTTAGCGGGGGGAACTAACTATGGCTACACCTTC - TRBJ1-2 TRBV27 - 15
CASSLGGEISYGYTF TGCGCCAGCAGCTTGGGCGGGGAGATCAGCTATGGCTACACCTTC - TRBJ1-2 TRBV5-1 - 15
CASSKQFAGLAGEETQYF TGCGCCAGCAGCAAACAGTTTGCCGGACTAGCGGGAGAAGAGACCCAGTACTTC TRBD2 TRBJ2-5 TRBV4-1 few 18
CASSLVTGDGETQYF TGTGCCAGCAGCTTAGTTACGGGAGACGGAGAGACCCAGTACTTC - TRBJ2-5 TRBV7-2 few 15
CASSQDLPRTYSYNEQFF TGCGCCAGCAGCCAAGATCTTCCGAGAACCTACTCCTACAATGAGCAGTTCTTC - TRBJ2-1 TRBV4-3 few 18
CASSVYPGSGANVLTF TGTGCCAGCAGCGTTTACCCGGGCTCTGGGGCCAACGTCCTGACTTTC - TRBJ2-6 TRBV9 - 16
CASSSDRGLDEKLFF TGTGCCAGCAGCTCCGACAGGGGTTTGGATGAAAAACTGTTTTTT TRBD1 TRBJ1-4 TRBV7-2 - 15
CASSLGQNTDTQYF TGCGCCAGCAGCCTGGGACAGAACACAGATACGCAGTATTTT TRBD1 TRBJ2-3 TRBV5-1 few 14
CSVEDQGRGNTIYF TGCAGCGTTGAAGACCAGGGTCGCGGAAACACCATATATTTT - TRBJ1-3 TRBV29-1 few 14
CASSELSYEQYF TGTGCCAGCAGTGAATTGTCGTACGAGCAGTACTTC - TRBJ2-7 TRBV6-1 - 12
CAISAGGRLDTQYF TGTGCCATCAGTGCGGGGGGGCGGTTAGATACGCAGTATTTT TRBD2 TRBJ2-3 TRBV10-3 few 14
CASSKPRLNAQETQYF TGTGCCAGCAGCAAACCTCGACTCAACGCCCAAGAGACCCAGTACTTC - TRBJ2-5 TRBV5-6 - 16
CASSFRAGGLYEQFF TGTGCCAGCAGCTTCAGAGCGGGAGGTCTCTATGAGCAGTTCTTC TRBD2 TRBJ2-1 TRBV7-9 - 15
CATSRDRTTSYNEQFF TGTGCCACCAGCAGAGATAGGACAACCTCCTACAATGAGCAGTTCTTC - TRBJ2-1 TRBV15 - 16
CAISESITGGQETQYF TGTGCCATCAGTGAGTCGATTACAGGGGGGCAAGAGACCCAGTACTTC TRBD1 TRBJ2-5 TRBV10-3 few 16
CASGLVPSFQPQHF TGTGCTAGTGGTTTGGTCCCTTCTTTCCAGCCCCAGCATTTT - TRBJ1-5 TRBV12-5 few 14
CASSADRGHTEAFF TGTGCCAGCAGTGCAGACAGGGGGCACACTGAAGCTTTCTTT TRBD1 TRBJ1-1 TRBV6-1 - 14
CASSGTVFVDNEQFF TGTGCCAGCAGTGGGACAGTATTTGTCGACAATGAGCAGTTCTTC - TRBJ2-1 TRBV2 - 15
CASSGPTGGGEQYF TGTGCCAGCAGTGGTCCAACAGGGGGCGGCGAGCAGTACTTC TRBD1 TRBJ2-7 TRBV25-1 few 14
CASIGGWVYGYTF TGTGCCAGCATCGGGGGATGGGTCTATGGCTACACCTTC - TRBJ1-2 TRBV28 few 13
CASSIEPRTAGGNTIYF TGTGCCAGTAGTATAGAGCCCCGGACAGCCGGTGGAAACACCATATATTTT - TRBJ1-3 TRBV19 - 17
CASSQDGSSSEHLNEQFF TGCGCCAGCAGCCAAGATGGCTCTTCGAGCGAGCACTTAAATGAGCAGTTCTTC - TRBJ2-1 TRBV4-1 few 18
CAWARDGGEQFF TGTGCCTGGGCCCGGGATGGAGGTGAGCAGTTCTTC - TRBJ2-1 TRBV30 few 12
CASGTGDFRTEAFF TGTGCCAGCGGGACAGGGGATTTTCGGACTGAAGCTTTCTTT TRBD1 TRBJ1-1 TRBV6-1 few 14
CASSFPTENEKLFF TGTGCCAGCAGTTTCCCGACTGAGAATGAAAAACTGTTTTTT - TRBJ1-4 TRBV28 - 14
CASSKATAHSYEQYF TGTGCCAGCAGCAAAGCTACAGCCCACTCCTACGAGCAGTACTTC - TRBJ2-7 TRBV27 few 15
CASSNRGHEQYF TGTGCCAGCAGTAACAGAGGGCACGAGCAGTACTTC - TRBJ2-7 TRBV27 few 12
CASSLNRFNQPQHF TGTGCCAGCAGCTTGAACAGGTTCAATCAGCCCCAGCATTTT - TRBJ1-5 TRBV5-6 - 14
CSVVWVWGGEQFF TGCAGCGTTGTTTGGGTCTGGGGAGGTGAGCAGTTCTTC - TRBJ2-1 TRBV29-1 few 13
CASSVRTSPHEQYF TGTGCCAGTAGTGTGCGGACTAGTCCCCACGAGCAGTACTTC TRBD2 TRBJ2-7 TRBV19 few 14
CATVAGDYGYTF TGTGCCACCGTTGCGGGGGACTATGGCTACACCTTC - TRBJ1-2 TRBV2 few 12
CATSRARTGRGEKLFF TGTGCCACCAGCAGAGCTCGGACAGGGCGGGGTGAAAAACTGTTTTTT TRBD1 TRBJ1-4 TRBV15 - 16
CASSQDWRYEQYF TGCGCCAGCAGCCAAGATTGGAGATACGAGCAGTACTTC - TRBJ2-7 TRBV4-1 few 13
CAWSRGSGPVAFF TGTGCCTGGAGTCGGGGGTCGGGGCCAGTGGCTTTCTTT - TRBJ1-1 TRBV30 few 13
CASSLGREDTGELFF TGTGCCAGCAGCTTAGGGCGGGAGGACACCGGGGAGCTGTTTTTT TRBD2 TRBJ2-2 TRBV11-3 - 15
CAQGNTGELFF TGTGCCCAGGGGAACACCGGGGAGCTGTTTTTT - TRBJ2-2 TRBV7-9 - 11